Given below is one T cell receptor (beta chain) in context. It has no known antigen specificity. Per-base quality was not reported, and no clone a single base away is much larger than it. This specimen comes from a study of blood T cell repertoires in COVID-19 (dated by TCRdb to about 2020). Study-wide context: Samples covering the acute and convalescent phases of COVID-19 were provided by collaborators in the United States, Italy and Spain. The samples were drawn from two sources: the first 160 participants of the ongoing ImmuneRACE study, and approximately 1,300 subjects contributed by 6 global collaborators. The prospective study material was composed of cDNA or gDNA derived from T cells, B-cell-depleted T cells, or PBMCs. The repertoires were made available in a free public database intended to serve as a resource for research on the immune response to SARS-CoV-2. Deeply sampled blood TCRbeta repertoires from subjects exposed to, actively infected with, or recovered from COVID-19 were included in the dataset. A de-identified subject ID, COVID-19 status, age in years and sex were almost always included in the sample metadata. Where available, HLA class I and class II types were taken from metadata supplied by the sample provider and were not determined by assay-based typing. The paper's findings and limits, for the study overall: The quantity of clinical and demographic metadata differed by source and by participant and was supplied without curation.

In the prospective study, participants were roughly 18 to 90 years old, resided in about two dozen geographic areas of the United States, and were enrolled through a virtual design. In the prospective study, cohorts were assigned on the basis of participant-reported clinical history obtained from a screening survey and a study questionnaire. Recovered participants in ImmuneRACE Cohort 3 were defined as having two consecutive negative NP/OP PCR tests, clearance from a healthcare professional, or resolution of symptoms. Mobile phlebotomists in the prospective study collected whole blood, serum and a nasopharyngeal or oropharyngeal swab from every participant. Participants in the prospective study had the option to provide additional blood draws and questionnaires over a roughly 2-month period. Prospective study blood samples were shipped either frozen or at room temperature before DNA extraction.

The CDR3 numbers 14 residues from cysteine through phenylalanine. Left in the record is the CDR3 DNA by itself, 42 bases read in frame from the first base. Between the V and J ends, shortened by 7 bases and 0 bases respectively, the junction contains 7 bases. Sequences ENHRY (CDR1) and SYGVKD (CDR2) are obtained from the germline V gene. TCRbeta CDR3 regions were amplified from genomic DNA by means of the immunoSEQ Assay, a bias-controlled multiplex PCR. For the original study's pipeline: Nucleated cell counts per sample were estimated from amplification of reference gene primers within the assay. Sequence reads were collapsed and filtered to measure the absolute abundance of every unique TCRbeta CDR3 rearrangement. For each sample, productive Simpson clonality was calculated as the square root of Simpson's diversity index over productive rearrangements. Entries here come from immuneACCESS through TCRdb and include only in-frame sequences with V and J called. Some clones fail to appear in such tables; in the studies checked, an unresolved V gene covers under half of the shortfall, and the cause of the remainder is unknown. The V and J calls and clone size were taken over from that table, and D and trimming were inferred from the DNA. The sample has some 420,000 clones on record, around 91% of them singletons. The biggest ten clones account for roughly 1.1% of the sample.

Recombination connected TRBV10-3 to TRBJ2-6; TRBD2 is possibly the D segment (6 matching bases). The sequencing sample was made of PBMCs or T cells enriched from blood (not recorded which). The origin of this receptor is a man aged 30-40 years who had recovered from COVID-19. The CDR3 amino acid sequence is: CAIKEGSGANVLTF. The DNA sequence reads TGTGCCATCAAGGAGGGCTCTGGGGCCAACGTCCTGACTTTC.